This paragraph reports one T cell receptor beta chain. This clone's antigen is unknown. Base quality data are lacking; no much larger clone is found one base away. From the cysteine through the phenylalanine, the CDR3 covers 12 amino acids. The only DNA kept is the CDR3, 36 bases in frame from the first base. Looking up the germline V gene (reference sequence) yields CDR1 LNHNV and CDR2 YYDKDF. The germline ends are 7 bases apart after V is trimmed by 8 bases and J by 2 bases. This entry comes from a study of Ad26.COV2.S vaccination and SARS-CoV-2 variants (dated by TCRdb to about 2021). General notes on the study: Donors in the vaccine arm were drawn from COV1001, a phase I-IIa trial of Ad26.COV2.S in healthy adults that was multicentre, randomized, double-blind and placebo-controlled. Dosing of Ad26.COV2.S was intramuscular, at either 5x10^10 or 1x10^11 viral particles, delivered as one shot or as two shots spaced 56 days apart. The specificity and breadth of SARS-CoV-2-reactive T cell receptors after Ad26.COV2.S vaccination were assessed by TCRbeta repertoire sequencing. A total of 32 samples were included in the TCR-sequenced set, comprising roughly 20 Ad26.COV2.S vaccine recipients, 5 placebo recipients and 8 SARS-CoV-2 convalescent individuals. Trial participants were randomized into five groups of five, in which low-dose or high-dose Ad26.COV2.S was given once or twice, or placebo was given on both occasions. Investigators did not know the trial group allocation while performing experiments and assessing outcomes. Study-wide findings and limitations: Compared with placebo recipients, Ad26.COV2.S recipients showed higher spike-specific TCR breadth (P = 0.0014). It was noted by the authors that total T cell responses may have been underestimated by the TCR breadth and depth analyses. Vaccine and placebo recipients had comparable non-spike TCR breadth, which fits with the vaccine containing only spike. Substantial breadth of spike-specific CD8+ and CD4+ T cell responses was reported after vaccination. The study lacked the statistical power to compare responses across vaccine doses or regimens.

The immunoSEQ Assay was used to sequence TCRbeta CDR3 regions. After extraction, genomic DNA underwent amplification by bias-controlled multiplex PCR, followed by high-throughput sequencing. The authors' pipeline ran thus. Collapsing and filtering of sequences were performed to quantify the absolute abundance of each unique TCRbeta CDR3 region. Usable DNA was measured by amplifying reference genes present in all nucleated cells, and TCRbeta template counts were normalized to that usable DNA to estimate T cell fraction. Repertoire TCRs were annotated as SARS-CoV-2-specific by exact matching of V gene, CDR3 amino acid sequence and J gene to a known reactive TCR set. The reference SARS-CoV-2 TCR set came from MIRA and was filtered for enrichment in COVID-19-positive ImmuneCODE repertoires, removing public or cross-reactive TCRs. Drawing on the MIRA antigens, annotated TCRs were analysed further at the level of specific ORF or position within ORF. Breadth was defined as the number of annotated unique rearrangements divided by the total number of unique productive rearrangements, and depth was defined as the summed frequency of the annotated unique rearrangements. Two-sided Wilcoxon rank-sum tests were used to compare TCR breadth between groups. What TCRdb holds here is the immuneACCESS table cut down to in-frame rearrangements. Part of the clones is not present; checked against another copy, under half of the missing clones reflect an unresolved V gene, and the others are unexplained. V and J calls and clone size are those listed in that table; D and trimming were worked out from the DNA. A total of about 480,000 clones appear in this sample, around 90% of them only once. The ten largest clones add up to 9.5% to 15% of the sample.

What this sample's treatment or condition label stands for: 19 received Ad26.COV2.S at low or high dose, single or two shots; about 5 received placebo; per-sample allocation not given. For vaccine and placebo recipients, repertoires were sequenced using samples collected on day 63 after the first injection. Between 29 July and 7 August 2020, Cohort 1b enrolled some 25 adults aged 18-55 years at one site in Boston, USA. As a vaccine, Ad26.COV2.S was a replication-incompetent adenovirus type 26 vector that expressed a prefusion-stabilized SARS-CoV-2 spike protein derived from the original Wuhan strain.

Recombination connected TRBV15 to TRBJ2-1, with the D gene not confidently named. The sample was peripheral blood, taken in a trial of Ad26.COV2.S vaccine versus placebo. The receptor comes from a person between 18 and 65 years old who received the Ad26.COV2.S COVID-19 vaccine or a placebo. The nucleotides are TGTGCCACCGGTAGTACCTACAATGAGCAGTTCTTC. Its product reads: CATGSTYNEQFF.